This TCR beta chain was sequenced during a study of control samples from healthy donors and cancer patients. Profiled with immunoSEQ multiplex PCR; TCRdb holds only in-frame clones, not every one. The table includes 100,000 or so clones, 85% to 90% detected once. The CDR3 contains 13 residues. V lost 1 base to trimming and J lost 7 bases, with 10 bases between them. Material: blood. The V call is TRBV12-3 or TRBV12-4, the J call TRBJ2-5; the D gene is possibly TRBD2 (5 bases). This receptor was taken from a man under 40 in good health. The CDR3 region is CASSLGLRGTQYF. CDR3 nucleotides: TGTGCCAGCAGTTTAGGGCTTCGGGGGACCCAGTACTTC.